The 25 T cell receptor beta chains in this list originate from one sample, sequenced in a study of CD8+ T cells in alopecia areata. The time point: mouse skin 3 weeks after grafting. The authors extracted RNA and reverse transcribed it into cDNA as the sequencing template. Sequencing was performed with immunoSEQ multiplex PCR; in TCRdb, only in-frame clones are kept and a portion is missing. The sample has around 2,700 clones, none seen only once. Source: skin, taken at week 3. The source is a C3H/HeJ mouse with alopecia areata. The MHC haplotype of the strain is H2-k.

This clone is classed as medium-sized. Here the gene names and germline are mouse. Sequencing ends 4 residues short of the CDR3 end; the germline J gene provides the rest. This chain joins TRBV19 and TRBJ1-1; a possible D gene is TRBD1 (6 bases). This CDR3 is built from 14 residues. Germline V lookup: CDR1 FNHDT, CDR2 SITEND (reference sequence). Deletions cut 1 base from V and 4 bases from J, with 11 bases between. The DNA read from the CDR3 is TGTGCCAGCAGTATAAGGGGGGCAAGCACA. As protein: CASSIRGAST. The full CDR3 sequence reads CASSIRGASTEVFF.

In its sample, this clone was seen many times. Mouse germline and gene names are used. Incomplete CDR3 DNA: TGTGCCAGCAGGGAGGGACAGGGGTTGGACACA. Its translation is CASREGQGLDT. The full CDR3 sequence reads CASREGQGLDTEVFF. The chain uses TRBV14 and TRBJ1-1; 10 bases line up with TRBD1. The CDR3 extends 4 residues past the end of the read, so its final part is completed from the germline J gene. Per germline, CDR1 SGHDT and CDR2 FRDEAV. The CDR3 is 15 amino acids. V trimming: 5 bases; J trimming: 3 bases; junction bases outside the gene matches: 7.

As to this clone: All gene names here are mouse names. The read terminates 4 residues ahead of where the CDR3 ends, so the germline J gene completes it. The chain employs TRBV5 and TRBJ2-7; 12 bases agree with TRBD2. Losses at the gene ends were 2 bases for V and 3 bases for J; bases not matched to a gene: 2. The CDR3 is 15 residues long. The V gene's germline CDR1 is LGHNA and CDR2 YNLKQL (reference sequence). The CDR3 loop reads CASSQPGLGGYEQYF. The CDR3 bases that were read are TGTGCCAGCAGCCAACCGGGACTGGGGGGCTAT.

Many counts were recorded for this clone. The gene names given are mouse names. Read coverage stops 4 residues before the CDR3 terminus; the germline J gene supplies the remainder. The genes are TRBV16 and TRBJ2-5; 10 bases align to TRBD1. There are 14 residues in the CDR3. Germline CDR1 SGHSA, CDR2 FRNQAP. The chain's CDR3 is CASSHGTGEDTQYF. The sequenced part of the CDR3 DNA is TGTGCAAGCAGCCACGGGACAGGGGAAGAC.

The table lists this clone with many counts. Any gene name here is a mouse gene name. With the read ending 3 residues before the CDR3 end, the germline J gene is used to fill in that end. V gene TRBV13-1 combines with J gene TRBJ1-6; the D gene is possibly TRBD1 (6 bases). TRBJ1-6 belongs to the ORF category, with a function that is uncertain. This CDR3 contains 14 residues. Per germline, CDR1 NSHNY and CDR2 SYGAGN. Trimming shortened V by 2 bases and J by 7 bases, and 10 bases separated the two germline ends. The DNA read from the CDR3 is TGTGCCAGCAGTGAAGAGGGGGGGAATTCGCCC. This encodes CASSEEGGNSP. In full, the CDR3 reads CASSEEGGNSPLYF.

This clone was observed many times. Gene labels here are mouse ones. The CDR3 extends 4 residues past the end of the read, so its final part is completed from the germline J gene. The V and J genes are TRBV13-1 and TRBJ2-3; D not certain. The ends were cut back, 1 base at V and 0 bases at J, with 3 bases in the middle. CDR1 NSHNY and CDR2 SYGAGN come from the germline V gene. The CDR3 runs to 13 residues. CDR3 residues: CASSDTSAETLYF. The CDR3 bases that were read are TGTGCCAGCAGTGATACAAGTGCAGAA.

A note on this clone: Gene labels here are mouse ones. The CDR3 is cut off 4 residues early in the read; its end comes from the germline J gene. The rearrangement links TRBV14 to TRBJ2-4; 7 nucleotides match TRBD1. Germline CDR1 is SGHDT and CDR2 is FRDEAV. CDR3 size: 13 residues. CDR3 protein: CASSFGTENTLYF. The CDR3 bases that were read are TGTGCCAGCAGTTTTGGGACAGAAAAC.

This clone is medium-sized (0.01 to 0.1%) within its sample. Germline and genes here are mouse. Read sequence stops 4 residues before the CDR3 end, and the germline J gene provides the missing end. The chain recombines TRBV1 with TRBJ2-3; D is unclear. V was clipped by 1 base and J by 1 base, with 3 bases between them. The CDR3 loop spans 13 amino acids. CDR1 and CDR2 (germline): NSQYPW, LRSPGD (reference sequence). CDR3 DNA, as far as it was read: TGCACCTGCAGTGCAGCAGGTGCAGAA. Translating gives CTCSAAGAE. The entire CDR3 protein reads CTCSAAGAETLYF.

This clone has ten or more counts. Genes and germline come from the mouse. The read falls 4 residues short of the CDR3 end, and the missing part is taken from the germline J gene. The V gene is TRBV1, the J gene TRBJ1-2, with D unclear. V lost 1 base and J lost 0, with 9 bases in between. This CDR3 region has 15 residues. CDR1 is NSQYPW, CDR2 LRSPGD, per germline (reference sequence). The covered CDR3 bases are TGCACCTGCAGTGCAGCCCCTGAAGCAAACTCC. Its translation is CTCSAAPEANS. Given in full, the CDR3 is CTCSAAPEANSDYTF.

By sample fraction, this clone is large (0.1 to 1%). Each gene name is a mouse one. The sequenced fragment ends 4 residues before the CDR3 boundary, so the rest is inferred from the germline J gene. The rearrangement links TRBV13-2 to TRBJ2-5, with 12 bases lining up with TRBD2. The germline V gene encodes CDR1 NNHNN and CDR2 SYGAGS (reference sequence). The CDR3 runs to 15 residues. The CDR3 DNA, read in part, is TGTGCCAGCGGTGAGCTGGACTGGGGGGGAGAC. Translation gives CASGELDWGGD. The full CDR3 protein is CASGELDWGGDTQYF.

This clone is labeled large. Gene and germline names: mouse. The read gets to within 4 residues of the CDR3 end, and the germline J gene fills in the rest. The chain combines TRBV19 with TRBJ2-3; no clear D. The V gene lost 5 bases and the J gene lost 0 bases, with 4 bases spanning the gap. CDR1 FNHDT and CDR2 SITEND come from the germline V gene (reference sequence). The CDR3 is made up of 12 amino acids. CDR3 DNA (partial): TGTGCCAGCAGCCAGAGTGCAGAA. This translates into CASSQSAE. The CDR3, in full, reads CASSQSAETLYF.

This clone showed up just a few times. Mouse gene names apply. The CDR3 is cut off 4 residues early in the read; its end comes from the germline J gene. The rearrangement uses TRBV16 and TRBJ2-1; D is possibly TRBD2 (5 bases). This CDR3 contains 17 residues. Trimming removed 0 bases at V and 0 bases at J, with 12 bases between. Germline V gene sequence: CDR1 SGHSA, CDR2 FRNQAP. CDR3: CASSLDPRLGNYAEQFF. Partial CDR3 DNA: TGTGCAAGCAGCTTAGATCCCCGTCTGGGTAACTATGCT.

Remarks on this clone: Gene labels here are mouse ones. The read ends 4 residues before the CDR3 terminus; that terminus is restored from the germline J gene. The chain uses TRBV13-2 and TRBJ2-7; 9 nucleotides agree with TRBD2. The V and J ends lost 1 base and 3 bases, in that order; junction bases with no gene match: 2. From germline, CDR1 is NNHNN and CDR2 SYGAGS (reference sequence). The CDR3 is 14 amino acids. The DNA read from the CDR3 is TGTGCCAGCGGTGATCCTGGGGGGGTCTAT. This encodes CASGDPGGVY. The whole CDR3 reads CASGDPGGVYEQYF.

This clone occurred a few times. Gene names are mouse gene names. The CDR3 extends 4 residues past the end of the read, so its final part is completed from the germline J gene. This rearrangement joins TRBV5 to TRBJ2-4, with D perhaps TRBD1 (5 bases). The V and J ends lost 0 bases and 1 base respectively, with 8 bases between them. Germline V gene sequence: CDR1 LGHNA, CDR2 YNLKQL (reference sequence). The CDR3 extends over 15 amino acids. The CDR3 is CASSQDRGGQNTLYF. The covered CDR3 bases are TGTGCCAGCAGCCAAGATAGGGGAGGTCAAAAC.

By share of the sample, this clone is medium-sized. Here the gene names and germline are mouse. Read sequence stops 4 residues before the CDR3 end, and the germline J gene provides the missing end. Other DNA sequences of this sample code for an identical CDR3. The chain has TRBV19 and TRBJ1-2; a weak D match, TRBD1 (6 bases). From germline, CDR1 is FNHDT and CDR2 SITEND (reference sequence). The CDR3 spans 14 residues. The germline V and J ends were trimmed by 5 bases and 0 bases, with 11 bases remaining between them. CDR3 bases read: TGTGCCAGCAGCCGGGACACAGCAAACTCC. It is translated as CASSRDTANS. The entire CDR3 protein reads CASSRDTANSDYTF.

On this clone: The listed genes are named as in mouse. The read finishes 4 residues shy of the CDR3 end, and the germline J gene is used to complete it. The chain combines TRBV1 with TRBJ1-1, with 8 positions matching TRBD1. CDR1 and CDR2 from the germline V gene are NSQYPW and LRSPGD (reference sequence). V was pared by 2 bases and J by 1 base, with 0 bases of the junction left unmatched. CDR3 size: 14 residues. CDR3 region: CTCSATGGNTEVFF. The sequenced part of the CDR3 DNA is TGCACCTGCAGTGCAACAGGGGGAAACACA.

About this clone: Genes and germline come from the mouse. With the read ending 4 residues before the CDR3 end, the germline J gene is used to fill in that end. The chain is built from TRBV13-3 and TRBJ2-7; 8 nucleotides agree with TRBD2. The J segment lost 0 bases and the V segment lost 2 bases, leaving 4 bases of the junction unmatched. CDR1 is NNHDY, CDR2 SYVADS, per germline. This CDR3 spans 15 amino acids. The CDR3 here is CASSDLGGFSYEQYF. The DNA read from the CDR3 is TGTGCCAGCAGTGACCTGGGGGGCTTCTCCTAT.

Only a few counts were recorded for this clone. Gene labels here are mouse ones. Read coverage stops 4 residues before the CDR3 terminus; the germline J gene supplies the remainder. The V and J genes are TRBV13-2 and TRBJ2-4, with TRBD2 matching 10 bases. In germline, CDR1 is NNHNN, CDR2 SYGAGS (reference sequence). This CDR3 comprises 15 residues. The CDR3 protein is CASGDAGGAPNTLYF. The CDR3 DNA, read in part, is TGTGCCAGCGGTGATGCTGGGGGGGCGCCCAAC.

Worth noting for this clone: Gene names refer to mouse genes. With the read ending 4 residues before the CDR3 end, the germline J gene is used to fill in that end. The V gene is TRBV31, the J gene TRBJ2-4; 7 bases agree with TRBD2. CDR1 GKSSPN and CDR2 SITVG come from the germline V gene. CDR3 size: 16 residues. Trimming removed 0 bases from V and 0 bases from J; junction bases left unmatched: 6. The CDR3 bases that were read are TGTGCCTGGAGTCTAGCCTGGGGGTCTAGTCAAAAC. Translating it yields CAWSLAWGSSQN. The whole CDR3 reads CAWSLAWGSSQNTLYF.

Many counts were recorded for this clone. The gene names here belong to mouse. Read sequence stops 4 residues before the CDR3 end, and the germline J gene provides the missing end. J is TRBJ1-2 and V is TRBV13-2; 10 nucleotides agree with TRBD1. J was trimmed by 2 bases and V by 5 bases; bases with no gene match: 0. Germline V gene sequence: CDR1 NNHNN, CDR2 SYGAGS (reference sequence). The CDR3 has 13 residues. The CDR3 region is CASGGQGNSDYTF. The sequenced CDR3 bases are TGTGCCAGCGGGGGACAGGGGAACTCC.

This clone was found many times. The genes are named according to mouse. The read comes to an end 4 residues before the CDR3 does, leaving the germline J gene to fill in the end. Other DNA sequences from this sample encode an identical CDR3 as well. This chain connects TRBV19 to TRBJ2-7; TRBD1 matches 10 bases. The trim removed 4 bases at V and 3 bases at J, leaving 1 base unmatched. This CDR3 has 13 residues. Germline V gives CDR1 FNHDT, CDR2 SITEND (reference sequence). The CDR3 sequence: CASSRDRGYEQYF. CDR3 DNA (partial): TGTGCCAGCAGTCGGGACAGGGGCTAT.

This clone was counted only a few times. Gene names and germline refer to mouse. The read ends 4 residues early relative to the CDR3; the germline J gene fills the gap. J is TRBJ2-1 and V is TRBV24; a possible D gene is TRBD1 (5 bases). The germline V gene encodes CDR1 KGHTA and CDR2 FRNEEI. The CDR3 contains 14 residues. The V and J ends lost 4 bases and 2 bases respectively, with 9 bases between them. The CDR3 sequence: CASSPRQYYAEQFF. CDR3 DNA, as far as it was read: TGTGCCAGCAGTCCACGACAGTACTATGCT.

Of note for this clone: One end of the junction does not line up with germline, which may come from a read error. Gene names and germline match the mouse. The read ends 4 residues shy of where the CDR3 ends; the end is completed using the germline J gene. Other DNA sequences within the sample encode an identical CDR3. The chain combines TRBV13-1 with TRBJ1-2; TRBD1 matches at 9 bases. CDR1 NSHNY and CDR2 SYGAGN come from the germline V gene. The CDR3 sequence is 13 residues long. CDR3 sequence: CASSGTGSSDYTF. The DNA read from the CDR3 is TGCGCCAGCAGTGGGACAGGGAGCTCC.

This clone is medium-sized. Gene and germline names: mouse. The sequence runs out 4 residues before the end of the CDR3; the remainder is reconstructed from the germline J gene. This rearrangement joins TRBV1 to TRBJ2-1; 10 bases agree with TRBD1. Germline V gene lookup returns CDR1 NSQYPW and CDR2 LRSPGD (reference sequence). There are 15 residues in the CDR3. The ends lost 4 bases at V and 1 base at J; junction bases unmatched: 1. The CDR3 DNA, read in part, is TGCACCTGCAGTGGACAGGGGGCCAACTATGCT. Its protein product is CTCSGQGANYA. The full-length CDR3 reads as CTCSGQGANYAEQFF.

In its sample, this clone is medium-sized. All gene names here are mouse names. The read stops 4 residues short of the end of the CDR3; the missing end is completed from the germline J gene. The V gene is TRBV5, the J gene TRBJ2-1; no definite D call. The V end lost 0 bases, the J end lost 3 bases, and 6 bases lay between the germline ends. This CDR3 comprises 14 residues. Germline loops: CDR1 LGHNA, CDR2 YNLKQL (reference sequence). The covered CDR3 bases are TGTGCCAGCAGCCAAGATGCCAGCTATGCT. It encodes CASSQDASYA. In full, the CDR3 is CASSQDASYAEQFF.